These 22 T cell receptor beta chains share one sample of origin, sequenced in a study of CD8 T cells in Susac syndrome. Random-hexamer reverse transcription was applied to roughly 0.5 to 1 ug RNA. A single record per CDR3 protein comes from TCRdb applying MiXCR to the immunoSEQ multiplex PCR reads. The data hold roughly 67,000 distinct CDR3 sequences, with 85% to 95% observed a single time. Material for sequencing was CD8+ T cells from PBMCs. These receptors all come from a human donor with multiple sclerosis.

In its sample, this clonotype was seen once. The chain uses TRBV29-1 and TRBJ2-2, with TRBD2 identical over 8 bases. This CDR3 contains 15 residues. Germline loops: CDR1 SQVTM, CDR2 ANQGSEA. Unmatched junction bases numbered 2, after V lost 1 base and J lost 1 base. The CDR3, as DNA: TGCAGCGTTGAAGGTCTAGCGGGGAACACCGGGGAGCTGTTTTTT. Protein: CSVEGLAGNTGELFF.

This chain links TRBV6-1 with TRBJ2-3; D is uncertain. CDR1 and CDR2 from the germline V gene are MNHNS and SASEGT. The V and J ends lost 5 bases and 0 bases respectively, with 12 bases between them. The CDR3 length is 15 residues. The CDR3, as DNA: TGTGCCAGCAGTCTTTCCGTCGCTAGCACAGATACGCAGTATTTT. Protein: CASSLSVASTDTQYF.

The chain couples TRBV27 to TRBJ1-2, with 9 bases lining up with TRBD1. This CDR3 contains 15 residues. The V gene's germline CDR1 is MNHEY and CDR2 SMNVEV (reference sequence). V lost 5 bases to trimming and J lost 4 bases; unmatched junction nucleotides: 8. DNA for the CDR3: TGTGCCAGCAGTAGAACAGGGGGCTCCATCTATGGCTACACCTTC. Its protein is CASSRTGGSIYGYTF.

The V call is TRBV14, the J call TRBJ1-2; 9 bases align to TRBD1. The CDR3 sequence is 16 residues long. Germline loops: CDR1 SGHDN, CDR2 FVKESK. V was clipped by 1 base and J by 7 bases; unmatched bases: 10. The CDR3 nucleotides read TGTGCCAGCAGCCAAGTGGGGACAGGGAGTATAATTGGCTACACCTTC. Residues: CASSQVGTGSIIGYTF.

The rearrangement uses TRBV5-6 and TRBJ2-1; 8 bases are shared with TRBD1. Unmatched junction bases numbered 10, after V lost 3 bases and J lost 8 bases. The germline V gene has CDR1 SGHDT and CDR2 YYEEEE. CDR3 length: 15 residues. The CDR3 region is CASSWAGGGFDEQFF. CDR3 coding DNA: TGTGCCAGCAGCTGGGCAGGGGGCGGGTTCGATGAGCAGTTCTTC.

The V call is TRBV7-9, the J call TRBJ2-7; no firm D call. The ends were cut back, 6 bases at V and 2 bases at J, with 11 bases in the middle. The CDR3 spans 13 residues. Germline V CDR1 and CDR2: SEHNR, FQNEAQ (reference sequence). In DNA form, the CDR3 reads TGTGCCAGCAGTCCGGCAGGACCCTACGAGCAGTACTTC. Encoded protein: CASSPAGPYEQYF.

The chain recombines TRBV29-1 with TRBJ2-1; D gene unclear. Germline CDR1 is SQVTM and CDR2 is ANQGSEA. The ends were cut back, 3 bases at V and 3 bases at J, with 6 bases in the middle. The CDR3 covers 12 residues. The CDR3 region has the DNA TGCAGCGTTGAGGGCAGCTACAATGAGCAGTTCTTC. This sequence encodes CSVEGSYNEQFF.

The V gene is TRBV29-1, the J gene TRBJ2-3; 15 nucleotides agree with TRBD2. Germline values: CDR1 SQVTM, CDR2 ANQGSEA. V was clipped by 3 bases and J by 3 bases; unmatched bases: 7. This CDR3 contains 17 residues. The CDR3 DNA sequence: TGCAGCGTTGACCGGACTAGCGGGGGGGTTGGGACAGATACGCAGTATTTT. It is translated as CSVDRTSGGVGTDTQYF.

The rearrangement links TRBV12-5 to TRBJ2-3, with D possibly called TRBD1 or TRBD2 (6 bases each). CDR3 size: 14 residues. Trimming stripped 7 bases from V and 5 bases from J, with 16 bases between. Germline V gene lookup returns CDR1 LGHNT and CDR2 FRNRAP. CDR3 region: CASARGGREDTQYF. CDR3 DNA sequence: TGTGCTAGTGCCAGAGGGGGGCGGGAAGATACGCAGTATTTT.

This clonotype has a handful of counts. The rearrangement uses TRBV19 and TRBJ1-1; unclear D gene. Germline V gene sequence: CDR1 LNHDA, CDR2 SQIVND (reference sequence). This CDR3 comprises 13 residues. Trimming left V 7 bases short and J 0 bases short, with 9 bases between. This chain's CDR3 is CASKVGVNTEAFF. CDR3 in DNA: TGTGCCAGTAAGGTGGGCGTGAACACTGAAGCTTTCTTT.

This chain links TRBV18 with TRBJ1-2; a weak D match, TRBD1 (6 bases). The CDR3 is 15 residues long. CDR1 and CDR2 from the germline V gene are KGHSH and LQKENI. V gave up 2 bases and J gave up 3 bases, with 13 bases separating them. The CDR3 region is CASSPEQGGDYGYTF. The CDR3 DNA sequence: TGTGCCAGCTCACCAGAACAGGGAGGGGACTATGGCTACACCTTC.

The CDR3 reads CASSPSAGVSYEQYF. CDR3 sequence (DNA): TGTGCCAGCAGCCCTAGCGCGGGAGTCTCCTACGAGCAGTACTTC. The chain has TRBV7-9 and TRBJ2-7, with 7 positions matching TRBD2. There are 15 residues in the CDR3. Trimming took 5 bases from V and 0 from J; bases not matched to a gene: 7. Germline V gene data show CDR1 as SEHNR and CDR2 as FQNEAQ (reference sequence).

The chain couples TRBV9 to TRBJ2-5, with 11 nucleotides matching TRBD2. CDR1 is SGDLS and CDR2 is YYNGEE in the germline V gene. J gave up 4 bases and V 6 bases, and 5 bases lay outside the gene matches. This CDR3 is 14 amino acids long. This chain's CDR3 is CASNSGRAGETQYF. The CDR3 DNA is TGTGCCAGCAATAGCGGGAGGGCAGGAGAGACCCAGTACTTC.

The chain uses TRBV2 and TRBJ1-2, with D perhaps matching TRBD1 (6 bases). V gave up 8 bases and J gave up 5 bases, with 12 bases separating them. This CDR3 is 12 amino acids long. Looked up from germline, CDR1 is SNHLY and CDR2 is FYNNEI. This CDR3 is CASGHRVYGYTF. In DNA, the CDR3 is TGTGCCAGCGGTCACAGGGTTTATGGCTACACCTTC.

The chain combines TRBV7-6 with TRBJ2-3; perhaps TRBD1 as D (6 bases). The CDR3 spans 14 residues. Per germline, CDR1 SGHVS and CDR2 FNYEAQ. Trimming stripped 6 bases from V and 4 bases from J, with 14 bases between. The CDR3 is CASRQGGSADTQYF. The CDR3 region has the DNA TGTGCCAGCAGACAGGGTGGGTCCGCAGATACGCAGTATTTT.

The rearrangement uses TRBV6-5 and TRBJ2-1; D not resolved. The ends were cut back, 3 bases at V and 7 bases at J, with 10 bases in the middle. The CDR3 totals 13 residues. Germline V gives CDR1 MNHEY, CDR2 SVGAGI. The CDR3 bases are TGTGCCAGCAGTTATTATCCCGGGAATGAGCAGTTCTTC. Translated, it gives CASSYYPGNEQFF.

CDR3 in amino acids: CASSPPRPDVTGELFF. CDR3 in DNA: TGTGCCAGCAGCCCACCCAGGCCGGATGTCACCGGGGAGCTGTTTTTT. The chain is built from TRBV6-1 and TRBJ2-2; D is unresolved. Between the trimmed V and J ends, which lost 6 bases and 4 bases, there was a span of 18 bases. The CDR3 contains 16 residues. CDR1 and CDR2 (germline): MNHNS, SASEGT.

V is TRBV18 and J is TRBJ1-2; unclear D gene. Germline loops: CDR1 KGHSH, CDR2 LQKENI. The CDR3 totals 16 residues. With 9 bases removed from V and 3 bases from J, the gap between germline ends came to 23 bases. CDR3 bases: TGTGCCAGTCAACCAAACCCGGGTCGAGAGGACTATGGCTACACCTTC. Encoded protein: CASQPNPGREDYGYTF.

The chain combines TRBV12-3 or TRBV12-4 with TRBJ1-2, with TRBD1 as a possible D gene (6 bases). Trimming shortened V by 7 bases and J by 3 bases, and 21 bases separated the two germline ends. The CDR3 runs to 16 residues. Here the CDR3 reads CASTPVGGPEDYGYTF. The CDR3 DNA is TGTGCCAGCACTCCCGTCGGGGGGCCCGAAGACTATGGCTACACCTTC.

The chain links TRBV12-3 or TRBV12-4 to TRBJ2-7; a possible D gene is TRBD2 (5 bases). The CDR3 length is 16 residues. Between the trimmed V and J ends, which lost 0 bases and 3 bases, there was a span of 15 bases. CDR3 bases: TGTGCCAGCAGTTTAGCCCCTGGGGAGAAGGACTACGAGCAGTACTTC. This codes for CASSLAPGEKDYEQYF.

This clonotype showed up just once. The chain joins TRBV3-1 to TRBJ1-2, with D perhaps matching TRBD1 (5 bases). This CDR3 has 15 amino acids. Trimming cost V 0 bases and J 1 base, with 9 bases left between them. Germline loops: CDR1 LGHDT, CDR2 YNNKEL (reference sequence). The CDR3 region has the DNA TGTGCCAGCAGCCAAGACCTGGGGGTTAACTATGGCTACACCTTC. It is translated as CASSQDLGVNYGYTF.

The CDR3 DNA reads TGTGCCAGCAAAGCAGGGGGCGAGGGGACCCAGTACTTC. Translating gives CASKAGGEGTQYF. The chain recombines TRBV9 with TRBJ2-5, with TRBD1 identical over 8 bases. Germline CDR1 and CDR2: SGDLS and YYNGEE. Losses at the gene ends were 6 bases for V and 7 bases for J; bases not matched to a gene: 8. This CDR3 has 13 residues.